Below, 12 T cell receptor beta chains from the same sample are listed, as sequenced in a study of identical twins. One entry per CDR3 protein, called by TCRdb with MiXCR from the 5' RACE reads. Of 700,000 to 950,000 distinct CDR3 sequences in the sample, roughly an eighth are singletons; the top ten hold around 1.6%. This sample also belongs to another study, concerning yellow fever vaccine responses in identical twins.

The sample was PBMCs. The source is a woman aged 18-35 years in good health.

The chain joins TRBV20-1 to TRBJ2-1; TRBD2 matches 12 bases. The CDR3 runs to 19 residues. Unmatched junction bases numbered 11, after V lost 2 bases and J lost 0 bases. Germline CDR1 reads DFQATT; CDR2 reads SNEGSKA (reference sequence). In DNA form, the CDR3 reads TGCAGTGCTAGAACCGAGACTAGCGGGGGAGGGGTCTCCTACAATGAGCAGTTCTTC. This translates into CSARTETSGGGVSYNEQFF.

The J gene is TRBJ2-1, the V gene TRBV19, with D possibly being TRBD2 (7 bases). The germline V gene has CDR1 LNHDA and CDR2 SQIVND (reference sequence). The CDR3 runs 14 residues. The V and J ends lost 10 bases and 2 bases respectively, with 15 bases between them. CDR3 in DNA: TGTGCCACCCGATTCGGGGGGCCCTACAATGAGCAGTTCTTC. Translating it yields CATRFGGPYNEQFF.

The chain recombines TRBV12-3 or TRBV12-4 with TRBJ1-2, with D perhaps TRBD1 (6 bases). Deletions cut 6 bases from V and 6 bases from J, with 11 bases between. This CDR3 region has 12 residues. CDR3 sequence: CASSPDRHGYTF. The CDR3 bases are TGTGCCAGCAGCCCTGACAGGCATGGCTACACCTTC.

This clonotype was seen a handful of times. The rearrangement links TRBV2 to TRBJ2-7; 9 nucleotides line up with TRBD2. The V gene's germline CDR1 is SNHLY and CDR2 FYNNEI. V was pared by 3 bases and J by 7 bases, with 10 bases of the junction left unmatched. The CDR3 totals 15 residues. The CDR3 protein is CASSDGGRAEGEQYF. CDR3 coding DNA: TGTGCCAGCAGTGACGGCGGGAGGGCCGAGGGGGAGCAGTACTTC.

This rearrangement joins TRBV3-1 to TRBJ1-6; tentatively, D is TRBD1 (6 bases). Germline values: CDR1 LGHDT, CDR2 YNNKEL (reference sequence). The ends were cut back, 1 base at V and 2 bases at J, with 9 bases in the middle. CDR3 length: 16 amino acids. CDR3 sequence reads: CASSQGTAAYNSPLHF. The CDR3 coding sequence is TGTGCCAGCAGCCAAGGGACAGCGGCCTATAATTCACCCCTCCACTTT.

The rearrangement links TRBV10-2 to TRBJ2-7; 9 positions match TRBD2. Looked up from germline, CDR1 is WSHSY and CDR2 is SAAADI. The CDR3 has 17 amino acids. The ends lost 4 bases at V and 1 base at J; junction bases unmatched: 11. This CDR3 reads CASSVNSGRERSYEQYF. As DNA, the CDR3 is TGCGCCAGCAGTGTTAATAGCGGGAGAGAGAGGTCCTACGAGCAGTACTTC.

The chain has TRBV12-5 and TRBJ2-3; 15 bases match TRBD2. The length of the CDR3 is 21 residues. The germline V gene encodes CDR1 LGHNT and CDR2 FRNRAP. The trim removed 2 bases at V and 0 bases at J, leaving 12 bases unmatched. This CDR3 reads CASGLSLPGLAGGPSTDTQYF. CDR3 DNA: TGTGCTAGTGGTTTGTCTCTTCCGGGACTAGCGGGAGGCCCTAGCACAGATACGCAGTATTTT.

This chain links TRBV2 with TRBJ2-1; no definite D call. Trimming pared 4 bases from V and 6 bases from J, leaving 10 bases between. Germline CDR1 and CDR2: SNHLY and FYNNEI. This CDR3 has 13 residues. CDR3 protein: CASSVSRTNEQFF. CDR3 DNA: TGTGCCAGCAGTGTCTCTAGGACCAATGAGCAGTTCTTC.

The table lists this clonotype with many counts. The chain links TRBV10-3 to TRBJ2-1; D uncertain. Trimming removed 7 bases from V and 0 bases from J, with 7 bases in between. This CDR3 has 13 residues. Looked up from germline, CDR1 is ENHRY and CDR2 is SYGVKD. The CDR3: CAIKESSYNEQFF. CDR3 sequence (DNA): TGTGCCATCAAGGAGTCCTCCTACAATGAGCAGTTCTTC.

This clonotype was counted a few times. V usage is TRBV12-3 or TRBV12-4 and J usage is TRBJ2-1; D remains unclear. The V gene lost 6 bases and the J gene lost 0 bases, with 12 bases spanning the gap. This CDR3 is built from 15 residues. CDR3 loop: CASRPTRSSYNEQFF. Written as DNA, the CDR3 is TGTGCCAGCAGACCTACACGGAGCTCCTACAATGAGCAGTTCTTC.

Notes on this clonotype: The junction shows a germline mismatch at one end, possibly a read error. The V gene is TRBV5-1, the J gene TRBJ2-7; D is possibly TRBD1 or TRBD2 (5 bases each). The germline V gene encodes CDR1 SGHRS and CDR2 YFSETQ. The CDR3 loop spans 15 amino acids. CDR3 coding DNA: TGCGCCAGCAGCTCGTGGGACCAAAACAACTACGAGCAGAACTTC. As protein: CASSSWDQNNYEQNF.

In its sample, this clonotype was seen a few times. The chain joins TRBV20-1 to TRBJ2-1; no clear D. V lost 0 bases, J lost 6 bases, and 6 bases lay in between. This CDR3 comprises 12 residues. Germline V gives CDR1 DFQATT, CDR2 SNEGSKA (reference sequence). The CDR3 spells CSARDSGNEQFF. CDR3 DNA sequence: TGCAGTGCTAGAGATTCGGGCAATGAGCAGTTCTTC.